This TCR beta chain emerged from a study of blood T cell repertoires in COVID-19. About the study: Sites in the United States, Italy and Spain provided acute and convalescent COVID-19 samples. T cells, B-cell-depleted T cells, or PBMCs supplied cDNA or gDNA.

There are 15 residues in the CDR3. V lost 3 bases to trimming and J lost 5 bases; unmatched junction nucleotides: 7. The V gene's germline CDR1 is KGHSH and CDR2 LQKENI. Authors' processing steps: Counts of nucleated cells, estimated from reference gene primer amplification, were obtained. Sequenced by immunoSEQ multiplex PCR; TCRdb stores in-frame clones only, minus some. Clone size and the V and J calls come from that table; the DNA yielded D and trimming. The table lists 250,000 to 300,000 clones, roughly 87% of them singletons. The chain combines TRBV18 with TRBJ1-1, with 9 bases fitting TRBD1. The sequenced sample consisted of peripheral blood. The sequence was obtained from a woman aged 25 to 39 with acute or convalescent COVID-19. This CDR3 reads CASSPPGQGLTEAFF. CDR3 DNA sequence: TGTGCCAGCTCACCGCCGGGACAGGGATTAACTGAAGCTTTCTTT. Filled out from reference TRBV18 and TRBJ1-1, the complete variable domain reads NAGVMQNPRHLVRRRGQEARLRCSPMKGHSHVYWYRQLPEEGLKFMVYLQKENIIDESGMPKERFSAEFPKEGPSILRIQQVVRGDSAAYFCASSPPGQGLTEAFFGQGTRLTVV.